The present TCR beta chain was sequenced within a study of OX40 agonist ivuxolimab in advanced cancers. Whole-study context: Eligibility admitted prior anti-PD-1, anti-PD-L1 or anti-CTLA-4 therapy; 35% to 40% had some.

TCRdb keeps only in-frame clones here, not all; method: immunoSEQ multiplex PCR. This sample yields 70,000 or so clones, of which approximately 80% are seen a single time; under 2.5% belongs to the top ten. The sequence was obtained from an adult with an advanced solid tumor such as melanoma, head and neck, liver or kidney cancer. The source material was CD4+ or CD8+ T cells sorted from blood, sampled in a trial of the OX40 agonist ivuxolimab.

CDR3 protein: CASSADRASNQPQHF. For the CDR3, the DNA is TGTGCCAGTAGCGCGGACAGGGCCAGCAATCAGCCCCAGCATTTT. The chain links TRBV19 to TRBJ1-5, with 8 bases matching TRBD1. Germline-derived CDR1 and CDR2 are LNHDA and SQIVND (reference sequence). The CDR3 covers 15 residues. Losses at the gene ends were 6 bases for V and 1 base for J; bases not matched to a gene: 5.